This T cell receptor (beta chain) is from a study of regulatory T cells in long-lasting Graves disease. Library construction for TCR beta used iRepertoire HTBI primers and Arm-PCR of CDR3 regions. MiXCR, applied by TCRdb to the multiplex PCR reads, yields one record per CDR3 protein. The table records 300,000 to 500,000 distinct CDR3 sequences, about a fifth of them present only once. This clonotype was counted only a few times. Regarding time point: persistent/refractory GD, antithyroid drugs over 5 years with positive TRAb. The TCR library was made from RNA extracted from PBMCs. The sequence was obtained from a female donor with Graves disease. Sequencing used peripheral blood mononuclear cells (PBMCs), obtained when the disease was refractory, from a patient treated with antithyroid drugs.

The CDR3 DNA sequence: TGTGCCAGCGCCGGGACAGCTAACTATGGCTACACCTTC. Translating gives CASAGTANYGYTF. The V and J genes are TRBV12-3 or TRBV12-4 and TRBJ1-2; 7 nucleotides align to TRBD1. The junction had 3 bases not matched to a gene; V was cut back by 8 bases and J by 0 bases. The CDR3 has 13 amino acids.